This TCR beta chain was captured in a study of T cell repertoires in cytomegalovirus infection. Overall study: Peptides in the study included HLA-C-restricted and HLA-B-restricted CMV epitopes. An indication of both CMV infection and matching HLA type came from public TCR beta signatures. Study-wide points: The ex vivo response was dominated by HLA-C-restricted CMV-specific TCR beta clonotypes. Totalled public TCR beta family frequency picked out people who carried CMV plus the relevant HLA.

A remark on this clonotype: Its specificity is not known.

The V gene's germline CDR1 is MNHNS and CDR2 SASEGT. The length of the CDR3 is 15 residues. With 5 bases clipped from V and 2 bases from J, the junction kept 3 bases outside the gene matches. TCRdb recomputed calls from the reads with MiXCR, one row per CDR3 protein. This table holds roughly 90,000 distinct CDR3 sequences, roughly 29% found once. The receptor comes from a human donor in good health (CMV status not recorded). Some clones in this sample may be carry-over from other donors' samples. This chain joins TRBV6-1 and TRBJ1-5; the match to TRBD1 covers 10 bases. This specimen consisted of CD8+ T cells from cultured PBMCs, obtained from culture after CMV antigen stimulation. CDR3 amino acids: CASSWTGGGNQPQHF. CDR3 DNA: TGTGCCAGCAGTTGGACAGGGGGTGGCAATCAGCCCCAGCATTTT.